This T cell receptor (beta chain) originates from a study of blood T cell repertoires in COVID-19. The wider study: Samples of COVID-19 (acute and convalescent) were obtained from the United States, Italy and Spain.

The cohort comprised adults aged about 18 to 90 years residing in 20 to 25 US areas. As processed by the authors: Estimation of nucleated cell counts was performed using reference gene primer amplification. Assay used: immunoSEQ multiplex PCR; TCRdb lists only in-frame clones, some missing. V and J calls plus clone size are reproduced from that table; the DNA served to infer D and trimming. Of some 250,000 clones listed, approximately 86% are singletons. The TCR sequence derives from a woman aged 40-49 years with acute COVID-19. Material: PBMCs or T cells enriched from blood (not recorded which).

This chain's CDR3 is CASNTASGTSNTEAFF. The CDR3 DNA sequence: TGTGCCAGTAATACCGCCTCCGGGACTTCGAACACTGAAGCTTTCTTT. The chain recombines TRBV19 with TRBJ1-1, with D maybe TRBD1 (5 bases). The ends were cut back, 7 bases at V and 1 base at J, with 19 bases in the middle. Germline-derived CDR1 and CDR2 are LNHDA and SQIVND (reference sequence). This CDR3 contains 16 residues.